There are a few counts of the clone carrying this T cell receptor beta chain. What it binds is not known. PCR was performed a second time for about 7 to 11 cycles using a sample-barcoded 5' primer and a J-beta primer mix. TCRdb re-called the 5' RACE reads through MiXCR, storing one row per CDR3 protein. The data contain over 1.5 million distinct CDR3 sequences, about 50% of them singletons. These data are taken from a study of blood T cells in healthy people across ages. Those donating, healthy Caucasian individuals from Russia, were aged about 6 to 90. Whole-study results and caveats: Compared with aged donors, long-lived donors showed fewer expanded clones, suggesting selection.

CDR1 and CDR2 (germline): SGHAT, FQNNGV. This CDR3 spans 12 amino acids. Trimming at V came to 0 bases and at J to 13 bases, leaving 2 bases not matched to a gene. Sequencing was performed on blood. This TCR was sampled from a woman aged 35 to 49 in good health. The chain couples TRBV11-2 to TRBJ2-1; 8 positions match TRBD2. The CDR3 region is CASSLEAGGQFF. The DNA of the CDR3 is TGTGCCAGCAGCTTAGAGGCGGGGGGTCAGTTCTTC.